This T cell receptor (beta chain) was sequenced in a study of cytomegalovirus exposure and HLA in healthy donors. Study background: Among the approximately 400 genotyped donors, over 70% were placed in the Caucasian-associated ancestry cluster.

Study results and caveats: The later analysis indicated that the majority of CMV-associated TCR beta chains appeared HLA-restricted.

A word on this clone: Its antigen is currently unknown.

J lost 1 base, V lost 4 bases, and 6 bases had no gene match. This CDR3 spans 16 amino acids. Germline V gene sequence: CDR1 SGHRS, CDR2 YFSETQ. With 60 Vbeta and 13 Jbeta primers, the PCR was carried out. The assay was immunoSEQ multiplex PCR, and TCRdb's table has in-frame clones only and misses some. The sample shows approximately 140,000 clones, about 83% of them seen only once. This receptor was identified in a girl aged 2-10 years in good health and CMV-seronegative. This chain links TRBV5-1 with TRBJ2-2; 8 nucleotides agree with TRBD2. What was sequenced was PBMCs. CDR3 nucleotide sequence: TGCGCCAGCAGCCCGGGACTAGTGTTGAACACCGGGGAGCTGTTTTTT. It specifies CASSPGLVLNTGELFF.